This T cell receptor (beta chain) was observed in a study of CD8+ T cells in alopecia areata (dated by TCRdb to 2017 to 2018). About the full investigation: The treated patients, all with moderate-to-severe alopecia areata, were enrolled in an open-label pilot trial of oral tofacitinib given at 5 to 10 mg twice daily. TCRbeta CDR3 regions were amplified by immunoSEQ multiplex PCR using 35 Vbeta forward and 13 Jbeta reverse primers. Patients stayed on tofacitinib for 6 to 18 months and then had 6 months of follow-up off drug so that delayed response and recurrence could be assessed. Scalp clonality was compared across normal scalp (n=4), patchy alopecia areata scalp (n=8), and alopecia totalis/universalis scalp (n=8). Tofacitinib-treated patients had biopsies at baseline and at 4 and 24 weeks of treatment, with a later scalp biopsy in several patients. High-throughput TCRbeta sequencing was used to examine T cell clonal expansion in alopecia areata in both the C3H/HeJ mouse model and human patients. On the human side, TCRbeta sequencing was run on scalp tissue and on sorted CD4+ and CD8+ peripheral blood T cells from healthy controls and from alopecia areata patients with either patchy or totalis/universalis disease. RNA was extracted with the PAXgene miRNA kit for fixed scalp, the miRNeasy kit for PBMCs, and the RNeasy kit for mouse skin.

Study-wide conclusions, independent of this receptor: TCR sequences shared between patients were less clear than in mice, possibly partly because of HLA diversity in the patient population. Higher clonality and more expanded CD8+ clones were observed in lesional scalp than in normal scalp, particularly in alopecia totalis/universalis, a finding suggestive of antigenic drive. Resident alphabeta T cells in normal human skin are also sequenced, complicating scalp TCR repertoire analysis, unlike mouse skin dominated by gammadelta T cells.

The library was prepared using the immunoSEQ multiplex PCR assay. RNA was extracted from all samples and reverse transcribed into cDNA as template for TCR sequencing. First-strand cDNA was synthesized using SuperScript III with a 2:1 mix of oligo-dT and random hexamers. A synthetic immune receptor repertoire was used to gauge amplification bias, and whatever bias remained was removed computationally. For the original study's pipeline: Raw reads were preprocessed to remove errors, and CDR3 was defined by IMGT conventions from the conserved cysteine to phenylalanine. To get clonality, Shannon entropy was normalized by log2 of the number of productive unique TCRs and the result was subtracted from 1. CD4 or CD8 identity of scalp clones was inferred by cross-referencing scalp TCRbeta sequences with sorted blood CD4 and CD8 repertoires. What TCRdb holds here is the immuneACCESS table cut down to in-frame rearrangements. Part of the clones is not present; checked against another copy, under half of the missing clones reflect an unresolved V gene, and the others are unexplained. The V and J calls and clone size are taken from that table; D and trimming were inferred from the DNA. This sample holds some 150,000 clones; about 60% were observed only once. 6.4% of the sample belongs to the ten largest clones.

According to the study, the label for this sample's time point signals: baseline before oral tofacitinib. Lesional scalp punch biopsies and peripheral blood were obtained from alopecia areata patients. After PBMCs were isolated by density centrifugation and stained for CD3, CD4 and CD8, a FACSAria was used to sort CD4+ and CD8+ T cells. A remark on this clone: What antigen it recognizes has not been identified. No much larger clone exists at a distance of one base, and base qualities are not known.

The germline V gene supplies CDR1 SGHNT and CDR2 YENEEA. From the cysteine through the phenylalanine, the CDR3 covers 12 amino acids. Only CDR3 DNA remains: 36 bases, in frame from the first base. V sheds 4 bases and J sheds 4 bases, leaving 7 bases between their ends. The clonotype comes from a human donor with alopecia areata. The chain was built from TRBV11-3 and TRBJ2-5; the D gene remains uncertain. The specimen was CD4+ T cells sorted from blood, collected at week 0. The nucleotide sequence reads TGTGCCAGCAGCTACGGCGGAGAGACCCAGTACTTC. This encodes CASSYGGETQYF.